The 18 T cell receptor beta chains below all came from one sample that was sequenced in a study of cytomegalovirus exposure and HLA in healthy donors. This PCR relied on a set of 60 Vbeta primers and 13 Jbeta primers. TCRdb's table, derived via immunoSEQ multiplex PCR, lists solely in-frame clones and lacks some. The sample yields about 98,000 clones, roughly 80% seen once. Specimen: PBMCs. These TCRs come from a man aged 55 to 70 in good health and CMV-seropositive.

This chain connects TRBV9 to TRBJ2-1; TRBD1 matches at 7 bases. The J segment lost 7 bases and the V segment lost 0 bases, leaving 4 bases of the junction unmatched. The V gene's germline CDR1 is SGDLS and CDR2 YYNGEE. The CDR3 totals 14 residues. The CDR3, as DNA: TGTGCCAGCAGCGTAGGACAGGGAAGGAATGAGCAGTTCTTC. Translation: CASSVGQGRNEQFF. Supplemented by reference TRBV9 and TRBJ2-1, the full variable domain reads DSGVTQTPKHLITATGQRVTLRCSPRSGDLSVYWYQQSLDQGLQFLIQYYNGEERAKGNILERFSAQQFPDLHSELNLSSLELGDSALYFCASSVGQGRNEQFFGPGTRLTVL.

The chain combines TRBV7-3 with TRBJ2-5, with 7 nucleotides matching TRBD2. CDR1 is SGHTA and CDR2 is FQGTGA in the germline V gene. After removal of 5 bases from V and 2 bases from J, the junction contained 11 bases not matched to a gene. There are 16 residues in the CDR3. For the CDR3, the DNA is TGTGCCAGCAGCCCCCGTGGGGGGGTGCTTCAAGAGACCCAGTACTTC. Its protein is CASSPRGGVLQETQYF.

This chain joins TRBV19 and TRBJ1-5; unclear D gene. Looked up from germline, CDR1 is LNHDA and CDR2 is SQIVND (reference sequence). V dropped 5 bases and J dropped 3 bases, with 14 bases sitting between them. This CDR3 spans 15 amino acids. The chain's CDR3 is CASSLLPGSNQPQHF. The CDR3, as DNA: TGTGCCAGTAGTCTCCTACCGGGATCCAATCAGCCCCAGCATTTT. Filled out from reference TRBV19 and TRBJ1-5, the complete variable domain reads DGGITQSPKYLFRKEGQNVTLSCEQNLNHDAMYWYRQDPGQGLRLIYYSQIVNDFQKGDIAEGYSVSREKKESFPLTVTSAQKNPTAFYLCASSLLPGSNQPQHFGDGTRLSIL.

The rearrangement uses TRBV27 and TRBJ1-6, with a tentative D call TRBD1 (6 bases). Trimming took off 2 bases at V and 13 bases at J, with 21 bases between the two ends. CDR1 MNHEY and CDR2 SMNVEV come from the germline V gene (reference sequence). This CDR3 spans 16 amino acids. For the CDR3, the DNA is TGTGCCAGCAGTTTAGGGGGGGCGGGGGCGATAGCCCCCCTCCACTTT. Translating it yields CASSLGGAGAIAPLHF.

Here the CDR3 DNA reads TGTGCCAGCAGCCAAGATGCGGGGGTCGGGTACGAGCAGTACTTC. Residues: CASSQDAGVGYEQYF. The chain links TRBV14 to TRBJ2-7; 7 bases are shared with TRBD2. The CDR3 sequence is 15 residues long. V trimming: 0 bases; J trimming: 4 bases; junction bases outside the gene matches: 6. Per germline, CDR1 SGHDN and CDR2 FVKESK. Supplemented by reference TRBV14 and TRBJ2-7, the full variable domain reads EAGVTQFPSHSVIEKGQTVTLRCDPISGHDNLYWYRRVMGKEIKFLLHFVKESKQDESGMPNNRFLAERTGGTYSTLKVQPAELEDSGVYFCASSQDAGVGYEQYFGPGTRLTVT.

The CDR3 sequence: CASSSSGRASYNEQFF. Here the CDR3 DNA reads TGTGCCAGCAGTTCATCTGGGCGGGCCTCCTACAATGAGCAGTTCTTC. The J gene is TRBJ2-1, the V gene TRBV28; tentative D call: TRBD2 (5 bases). V dropped 4 bases and J dropped 0 bases, with 13 bases sitting between them. CDR3 size: 16 residues. CDR1 and CDR2 (germline): MDHEN, SYDVKM.

The rearrangement uses TRBV2 and TRBJ2-1; TRBD1 aligns across 9 bases. The CDR3 runs 12 residues. The ends lost 7 bases at V and 15 bases at J; junction bases unmatched: 10. Germline V gene lookup returns CDR1 SNHLY and CDR2 FYNNEI. CDR3 residues: CASNWGQGEGFF. In nucleotides, the CDR3 is TGTGCCAGCAATTGGGGACAGGGCGAGGGGTTCTTC.

This clone appeared once. The rearrangement uses TRBV11-2 and TRBJ2-7, with 7 nucleotides matching TRBD1. The J segment lost 2 bases and the V segment lost 2 bases, leaving 3 bases of the junction unmatched. CDR1 is SGHAT, CDR2 FQNNGV, per germline. The CDR3 covers 14 residues. DNA of the CDR3: TGTGCCAGCAGCTTATCCGGGACAGCCTACGAGCAGTACTTC. Translation: CASSLSGTAYEQYF. The full variable domain, its missing parts supplied by reference TRBV11-2 and TRBJ2-7, is EAGVAQSPRYKIIEKRQSVAFWCNPISGHATLYWYQQILGQGPKLLIQFQNNGVVDDSQLPKDRFSAERLKGVDSTLKIQPAKLEDSAVYLCASSLSGTAYEQYFGPGTRLTVT.

The chain recombines TRBV7-2 with TRBJ1-5; D possibly corresponds to TRBD1 (5 bases). CDR3 length equals 15 residues. Germline lookup yields CDR1 SGHTA and CDR2 FQGNSA. Trimming shortened V by 3 bases and J by 0 bases, and 9 bases separated the two germline ends. CDR3 amino acids: CASSLTVYSNQPQHF. The DNA for the CDR3 is TGTGCCAGCAGCTTGACAGTATATAGCAATCAGCCCCAGCATTTT.

A few counts support this clone. This sequence joins TRBV18 and TRBJ1-2, with D maybe TRBD1 (5 bases). The CDR3 covers 14 residues. CDR1 and CDR2 from the germline V gene are KGHSH and LQKENI. The V end was cut by 2 bases, the J end by 8 bases, with 15 bases between. CDR3 nucleotide sequence: TGTGCCAGCTCACCATTAGGGGAGGAAGGAGGCTACACCTTC. It encodes CASSPLGEEGGYTF. The full variable domain, completed using reference TRBV18 and TRBJ1-2, is NAGVMQNPRHLVRRRGQEARLRCSPMKGHSHVYWYRQLPEEGLKFMVYLQKENIIDESGMPKERFSAEFPKEGPSILRIQQVVRGDSAAYFCASSPLGEEGGYTFGSGTRLTVV.

The chain combines TRBV4-2 with TRBJ1-1; no reliable D call. The V end was cut by 4 bases, the J end by 0 bases, with 15 bases between. In germline, CDR1 is LGHNA, CDR2 YNFKEQ. CDR3 length: 16 residues. This CDR3 is CASSPGRGGMNTEAFF. The CDR3, as DNA: TGTGCCAGCAGCCCAGGCCGGGGAGGGATGAACACTGAAGCTTTCTTT.

The chain uses TRBV18 and TRBJ2-7; the match to TRBD1 covers 11 bases. The CDR3 totals 18 residues. Germline trimming cut 5 bases from V and 7 bases from J; bases unmatched to any gene: 19. The germline CDR1 and CDR2 sequences are KGHSH and LQKENI. The CDR3 nucleotides are TGTGCCAGCTCAAGACGGACAGGGGGCGAGGTGTTGGCGAGAGAGCAGTACTTC. Residues: CASSRRTGGEVLAREQYF.

The chain combines TRBV5-6 with TRBJ2-7, with D maybe TRBD2 (7 bases). V lost 1 base and J lost 2, with 13 bases in between. The CDR3 is 15 residues long. CDR1 and CDR2 (germline): SGHDT, YYEEEE. CDR3 residues: CASSLNGGATYEQYF. The CDR3 DNA follows: TGTGCCAGCAGCTTGAATGGGGGGGCGACCTACGAGCAGTACTTC.

This clone was picked up one time. The chain is built from TRBV5-1 and TRBJ1-4, with a tentative D call TRBD1 (5 bases). Germline V lookup: CDR1 SGHRS, CDR2 YFSETQ. Trimming took off 5 bases at V and 6 bases at J, with 17 bases between the two ends. The CDR3 spans 15 residues. CDR3 residues: CASSLAGTLYEKLFF. CDR3 DNA: TGCGCCAGCAGTCTCGCGGGGACCTTATATGAAAAACTGTTTTTT.

CDR3 nucleotides: TGTGCCAGTAGTATAGAGAGGACCCAGTACTTC. This translates into CASSIERTQYF. The genes are TRBV19 and TRBJ2-5; no clear D. This CDR3 contains 11 residues. Germline V gene data show CDR1 as LNHDA and CDR2 as SQIVND (reference sequence). V was shortened by 0 bases and J by 7 bases, with 3 bases between the two germline ends.

V and J are TRBV4-2 and TRBJ1-2; 8 positions match TRBD1. CDR3 length equals 18 residues. CDR1 is LGHNA, CDR2 YNFKEQ, per germline. Trimming took 2 bases from V and 5 from J; bases not matched to a gene: 16. This chain's CDR3 is CASSQNRNQIGQGYGYTF. CDR3 DNA sequence: TGTGCCAGCAGCCAAAATAGGAACCAGATTGGACAGGGATATGGCTACACCTTC.

The chain recombines TRBV29-1 with TRBJ2-1; no clear D gene. V gave up 5 bases and J gave up 8 bases, with 7 bases separating them. The CDR3 extends over 10 amino acids. Germline CDR1 SQVTM, CDR2 ANQGSEA. In nucleotides, the CDR3 is TGCAGCGTTCTTGGAGATGAGCAGTTCTTC. It is translated as CSVLGDEQFF.

This chain joins TRBV7-3 and TRBJ2-2; weak D call: TRBD1 (6 bases). From germline, CDR1 is SGHTA and CDR2 FQGTGA. This CDR3 spans 16 amino acids. Trimming removed 3 bases from V and 7 bases from J, with 18 bases in between. CDR3 DNA: TGTGCCAGCAGCTTTACAGGGAACCCGGGAAACGGGGAGCTGTTTTTT. This codes for CASSFTGNPGNGELFF.